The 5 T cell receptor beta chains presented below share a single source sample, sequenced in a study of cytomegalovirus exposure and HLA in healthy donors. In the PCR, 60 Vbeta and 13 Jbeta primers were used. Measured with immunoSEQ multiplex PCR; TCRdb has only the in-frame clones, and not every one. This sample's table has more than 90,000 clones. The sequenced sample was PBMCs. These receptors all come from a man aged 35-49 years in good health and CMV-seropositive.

The CDR3 region is CASSDFRREKETQYF. The DNA for the CDR3 is TGCGCCAGCAGTGACTTTCGGCGGGAGAAAGAGACCCAGTACTTC. The rearrangement joins TRBV10-1 to TRBJ2-5; TRBD2 matches at 7 bases. J gave up 3 bases and V 3 bases, and 7 bases lay outside the gene matches. CDR3 length equals 15 residues. CDR1 is WNHNN, CDR2 SYGVQD, per germline (reference sequence).

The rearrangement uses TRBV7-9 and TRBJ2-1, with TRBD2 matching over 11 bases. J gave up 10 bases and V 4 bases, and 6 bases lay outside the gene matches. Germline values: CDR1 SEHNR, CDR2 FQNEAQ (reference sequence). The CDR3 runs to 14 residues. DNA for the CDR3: TGTGCCAGCAGCTCGGGACTAGCGGTGCCGGAGCAGTTCTTC. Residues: CASSSGLAVPEQFF.

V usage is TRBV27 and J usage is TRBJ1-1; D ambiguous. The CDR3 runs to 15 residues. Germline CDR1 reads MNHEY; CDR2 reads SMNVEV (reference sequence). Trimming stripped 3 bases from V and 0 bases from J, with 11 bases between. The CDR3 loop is CASSFSPDLNTEAFF. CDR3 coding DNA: TGTGCCAGCAGTTTTAGCCCGGACTTGAACACTGAAGCTTTCTTT.

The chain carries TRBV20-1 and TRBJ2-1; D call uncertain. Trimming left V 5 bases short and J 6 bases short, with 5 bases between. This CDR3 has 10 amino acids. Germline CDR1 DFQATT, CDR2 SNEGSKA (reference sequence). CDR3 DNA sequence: TGCAGTGCTTATCTCAATGAGCAGTTCTTC. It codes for CSAYLNEQFF.

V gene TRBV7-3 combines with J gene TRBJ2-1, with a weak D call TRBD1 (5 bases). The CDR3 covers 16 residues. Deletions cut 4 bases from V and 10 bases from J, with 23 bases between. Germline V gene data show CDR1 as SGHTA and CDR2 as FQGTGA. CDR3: CASSWVGQTHKGEQFF. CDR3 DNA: TGTGCCAGCAGCTGGGTGGGGCAGACTCACAAAGGGGAGCAGTTCTTC. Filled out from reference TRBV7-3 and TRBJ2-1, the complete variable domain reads GAGVSQTPSNKVTEKGKYVELRCDPISGHTALYWYRQSLGQGPEFLIYFQGTGAADDSGLPNDRFFAVRPEGSVSTLKIQRTERGDSAVYLCASSWVGQTHKGEQFFGPGTRLTVL.